One T cell receptor beta chain is described in this entry. Its cognate antigen is unknown. This CDR3 contains 15 residues. Unmatched junction bases numbered 3, after V lost 2 bases and J lost 2 bases. In germline, CDR1 is MNHEY, CDR2 SVGAGI. This sample was taken from a study of TIL therapy for anti-PD-1-resistant metastatic lung cancer. Sequencing used immunoSEQ v3. Using immunoSEQ multiplex PCR, the repertoire was profiled, and TCRdb retains in-frame clones only, with some absent. The data contain about 95,000 clones, about three fifths of them singletons. Study results and caveats: TIL cultures after expansion showed higher clonality and lower diversity than baseline tumor (median around 5.9% vs 31%).

Time point meaning: pre-treatment sample, taken before nivolumab and TIL therapy. Tumor tissue came from excised metastases, mostly pleural nodules or supraclavicular lymph nodes. Tumor harvest preceded PD-1/PD-L1 blockade, followed by nivolumab treatment. The rearrangement joins TRBV6-5 to TRBJ2-3; TRBD1 matches at 8 bases. The sequence derives from a person aged 25-85 years with non-small cell lung cancer. The sequencing here drew on tumor tissue, taken at baseline. CDR3 DNA: TGTGCCAGCAGTTACCGACAGGGGACCACAGATACGCAGTATTTT. This translates into CASSYRQGTTDTQYF.